The 23 T cell receptor beta chains in this list originate from one sample, sequenced in a study of T cells expressing NK-cell markers. TCRdb reanalyzed the 5' RACE reads and collapses them to one entry per CDR3 protein, without DNA. The sample data list roughly 420,000 distinct CDR3 sequences. Sequencing was done on a sample of blood T cells: a sorted CD56 or NKG2C T cell subset, CD4+ or CD8+ T cells, or bulk PBMC T cells (not recorded which). The receptors here all came from a woman between 18 and 75 years old in good health.

This chain uses TRBV20-1 with TRBJ1-6; TCRdb indicates TRBD1, and absent DNA this call remains unverified. The CDR3 is 15 amino acids. CDR1 is DFQATT, CDR2 SNEGSKA, per germline (reference sequence). The CDR3 region is CSARVGTGGGSPLHF.

The genes are TRBV20-1 and TRBJ2-5; TCRdb reports TRBD1, a call that lacks DNA to check it against. The CDR3 runs to 13 residues. The germline gives CDR1 DFQATT, CDR2 SNEGSKA (reference sequence). CDR3 protein: CSAILGGLETQYF.

The chain links TRBV7-3 to TRBJ2-7. The CDR3 runs 15 residues. The germline gives CDR1 SGHTA, CDR2 FQGTGA. The CDR3 reads CASSLQSGTSYEQYF. Complete variable domain (other parts from reference TRBV7-3 and TRBJ2-7): GAGVSQTPSNKVTEKGKYVELRCDPISGHTALYWYRQSLGQGPEFLIYFQGTGAADDSGLPNDRFFAVRPEGSVSTLKIQRTERGDSAVYLCASSLQSGTSYEQYFGPGTRLTVT.

This chain connects TRBV11-2 to TRBJ2-1; TCRdb picks TRBD2, but there is no DNA to check that call. The germline gives CDR1 SGHAT, CDR2 FQNNGV. CDR3 length: 14 residues. The CDR3 spells CASSLGRTWNEQFF.

The genes are TRBV6-2 or TRBV6-3 and TRBJ1-5. Germline CDR1 and CDR2: MNHEY and SVGEGT. This CDR3 contains 14 residues. The CDR3: CASSYSRVDQPQHF.

The chain has TRBV18 and TRBJ1-2; the TCRdb D gene call, TRBD1, has no DNA to confirm it. Germline V CDR1 and CDR2: KGHSH, LQKENI. The CDR3 is made up of 16 amino acids. CDR3: CASSPPTEKGVGGYTF. The whole variable domain, filled in from reference TRBV18 and TRBJ1-2, reads NAGVMQNPRHLVRRRGQEARLRCSPMKGHSHVYWYRQLPEEGLKFMVYLQKENIIDESGMPKERFSAEFPKEGPSILRIQQVVRGDSAAYFCASSPPTEKGVGGYTFGSGTRLTVV.

The V gene is TRBV6-5, the J gene TRBJ1-5. This CDR3 has 13 residues. Germline CDR1 and CDR2: MNHEY and SVGAGI. The CDR3 sequence: CASSWDVNQPQHF.

The chain combines TRBV24-1 with TRBJ2-1; the TRBD1 assignment by TCRdb is unverifiable without DNA. There are 15 residues in the CDR3. Per the germline V gene, CDR1 is KGHDR and CDR2 is SFDVKD. The CDR3 loop reads CATSDSQGSYNEQFF.

J is TRBJ2-5 and V is TRBV14; TCRdb reports TRBD2, a call that lacks DNA to check it against. CDR1 and CDR2 (germline): SGHDN, FVKESK. The CDR3 sequence is 15 residues long. CDR3 region: CASSFRQAGGETQYF.

The rearrangement uses TRBV15 and TRBJ2-1; the D call of TRBD2 rests on TCRdb alone, since no DNA is present to check it. Germline V CDR1 and CDR2: LNHNV, YYDKDF (reference sequence). This CDR3 has 16 amino acids. This CDR3 reads CATSEAGGGPYNEQFF.

The chain carries TRBV2 and TRBJ1-1. This CDR3 is 13 amino acids long. Germline loops: CDR1 SNHLY, CDR2 FYNNEI. CDR3 region: CASSDQMNTEAFF. Drawing the rest from reference TRBV2 and TRBJ1-1, the complete variable domain is EPEVTQTPSHQVTQMGQEVILRCVPISNHLYFYWYRQILGQKVEFLVSFYNNEISEKSEIFDDQFSVERPDGSNFTLKIRSTKLEDSAMYFCASSDQMNTEAFFGQGTRLTVV.

V gene TRBV9 combines with J gene TRBJ2-2; the TCRdb D gene call, TRBD2, has no DNA to confirm it. Germline CDR1 and CDR2: SGDLS and YYNGEE. This CDR3 has 15 residues. The CDR3 sequence: CASSVGTTEGGELFF.

The chain carries TRBV20-1 and TRBJ1-3. This CDR3 contains 14 residues. CDR1 and CDR2 from the germline V gene are DFQATT and SNEGSKA (reference sequence). This CDR3 reads CSARETPKGNTIYF.

The V and J genes are TRBV20-1 and TRBJ2-3; TCRdb gives TRBD2 as the D gene, but with no DNA this cannot be confirmed. CDR1 is DFQATT and CDR2 is SNEGSKA in the germline V gene (reference sequence). This CDR3 has 12 residues. The CDR3 region is CSARNREGTQYF.

The chain joins TRBV7-2 to TRBJ2-4; TCRdb proposes TRBD2, but this gene call is untestable without DNA. The CDR3 sequence is 14 residues long. Looked up from germline, CDR1 is SGHTA and CDR2 is FQGNSA. The CDR3: CASSHRGPGNIQYF.

This chain joins TRBV4-3 and TRBJ2-1; no DNA is available, so the TRBD1 call from TCRdb remains unchecked. The CDR3 runs 16 residues. Germline lookup yields CDR1 LGHNA and CDR2 YSLEER. Here the CDR3 reads CASSQEAPPGYNEQFF.

The chain joins TRBV5-4 to TRBJ2-3; TCRdb's D gene call, TRBD1, goes unchecked for lack of DNA. The CDR3 covers 15 residues. CDR1 is SGHNT, CDR2 YYREEE, per germline (reference sequence). The CDR3 spells CASSGTARGTDTQYF. Full variable domain (rest looked up from reference TRBV5-4 and TRBJ2-3): ETGVTQSPTHLIKTRGQQVTLRCSSQSGHNTVSWYQQALGQGPQFIFQYYREEENGRGNFPPRFSGLQFPNYSSELNVNALELDDSALYLCASSGTARGTDTQYFGPGTRLTVL.

V usage is TRBV7-7 and J usage is TRBJ2-5; no DNA is available, so the TRBD2 call from TCRdb remains unchecked. Per the germline V gene, CDR1 is SSHAT and CDR2 is FNYEAQ (reference sequence). This CDR3 has 17 residues. The CDR3 here is CASSHRLAGGLGETQYF. Supplemented by reference TRBV7-7 and TRBJ2-5, the full variable domain reads GAGVSQSPRYKVTKRGQDVTLRCDPISSHATLYWYQQALGQGPEFLTYFNYEAQPDKSGLPSDRFSAERPEGSISTLTIQRTEQRDSAMYRCASSHRLAGGLGETQYFGPGTRLLVL.

The chain links TRBV7-2 to TRBJ2-1; checking the TCRdb D call of TRBD2 is not possible without DNA. Germline CDR1 and CDR2: SGHTA and FQGNSA. This CDR3 contains 18 residues. CDR3 sequence reads: CASSLAPVAGGSYNEQFF.

This rearrangement joins TRBV6-1 to TRBJ2-1; no DNA is available, so the TRBD1 call from TCRdb remains unchecked. The CDR3 is 15 amino acids. CDR1 and CDR2 (germline): MNHNS, SASEGT. The chain's CDR3 is CASSRPRQGYNEQFF.

The V and J genes are TRBV29-1 and TRBJ1-4; as DNA is missing, the TRBD1 call by TCRdb cannot be tested. Looked up from germline, CDR1 is SQVTM and CDR2 is ANQGSEA. The CDR3 totals 13 residues. CDR3 residues: CSVVGTGGEKLFF.

The J gene is TRBJ1-5, the V gene TRBV6-2 or TRBV6-3; the D gene TCRdb calls, TRBD1, cannot be checked with no DNA. Looked up from germline, CDR1 is MNHEY and CDR2 is SVGEGT. CDR3 length equals 14 residues. This CDR3 reads CASSSRAGDQPQHF.

The chain is built from TRBV5-4 and TRBJ2-7; TCRdb designates TRBD1, a call that cannot be tested without DNA. The CDR3 extends over 14 amino acids. Germline V lookup: CDR1 SGHNT, CDR2 YYREEE (reference sequence). The CDR3 sequence is CASSLRGHSYEQYF.